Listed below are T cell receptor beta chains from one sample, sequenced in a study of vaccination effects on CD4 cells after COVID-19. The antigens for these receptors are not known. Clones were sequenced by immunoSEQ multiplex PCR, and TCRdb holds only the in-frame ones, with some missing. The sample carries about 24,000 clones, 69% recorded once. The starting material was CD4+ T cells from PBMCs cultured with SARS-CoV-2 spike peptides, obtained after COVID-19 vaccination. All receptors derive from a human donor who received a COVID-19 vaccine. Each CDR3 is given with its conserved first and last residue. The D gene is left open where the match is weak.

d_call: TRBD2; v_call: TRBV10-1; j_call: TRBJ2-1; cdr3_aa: CASSDRGLAGAYFAHEQFF
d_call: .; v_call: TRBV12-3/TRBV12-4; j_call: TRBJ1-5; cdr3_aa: CASSLSTVEPQHF
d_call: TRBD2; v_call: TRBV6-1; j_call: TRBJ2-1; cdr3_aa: CASSERGTSGSLNNEQFF
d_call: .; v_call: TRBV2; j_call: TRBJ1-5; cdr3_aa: CASSEGRTPVSF
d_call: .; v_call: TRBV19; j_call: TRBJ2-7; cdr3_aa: CASSPTAGTLGVYEQYF
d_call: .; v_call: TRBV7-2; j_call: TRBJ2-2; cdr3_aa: CASSLGRQYSNTGELFF
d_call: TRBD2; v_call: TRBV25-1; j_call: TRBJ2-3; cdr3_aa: CASSEGAWGAGGDTQYF
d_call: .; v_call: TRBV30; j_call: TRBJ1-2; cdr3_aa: CAWSVTSYGYTF
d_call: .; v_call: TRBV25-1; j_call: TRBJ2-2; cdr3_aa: CASTDTTGSNTGELFF
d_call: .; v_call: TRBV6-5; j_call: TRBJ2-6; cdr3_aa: CASRSGDRRLTF
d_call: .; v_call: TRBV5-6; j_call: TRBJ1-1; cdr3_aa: CASSFWAMNTEAFF
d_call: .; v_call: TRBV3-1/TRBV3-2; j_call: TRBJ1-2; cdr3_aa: CASSPPGRVYGYTF
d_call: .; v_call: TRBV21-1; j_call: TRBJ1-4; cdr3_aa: CASSVPGATNEKLFF
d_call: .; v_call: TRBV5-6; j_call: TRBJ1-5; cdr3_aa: CASRQGNQPQHF
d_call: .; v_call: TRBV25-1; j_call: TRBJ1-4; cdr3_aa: CASGEGGTNEKLFF
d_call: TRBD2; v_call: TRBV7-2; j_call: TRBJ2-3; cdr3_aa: CATGMVSGRADTQYF
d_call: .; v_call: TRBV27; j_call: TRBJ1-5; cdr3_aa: CASSFSGAQPQHF
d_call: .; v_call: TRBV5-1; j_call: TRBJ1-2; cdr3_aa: CASSEQGAYGYTF
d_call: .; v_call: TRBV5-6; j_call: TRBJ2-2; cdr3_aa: CASSLGQVYTGELFF
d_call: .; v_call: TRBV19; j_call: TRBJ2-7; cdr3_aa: CASSRAGGTQSYEQYF
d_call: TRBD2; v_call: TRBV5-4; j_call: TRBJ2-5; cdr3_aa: CASSLAGGEETQYF
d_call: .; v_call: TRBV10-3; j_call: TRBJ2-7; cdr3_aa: CAISDSGTYEQYF
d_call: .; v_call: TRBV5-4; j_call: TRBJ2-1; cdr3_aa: CASSLAPSGYNEQFF
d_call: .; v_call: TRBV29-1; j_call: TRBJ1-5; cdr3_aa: CSVAPGGHNQPQHF
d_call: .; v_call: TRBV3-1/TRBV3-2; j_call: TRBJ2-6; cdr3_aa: CASSQLRSGANVLTF
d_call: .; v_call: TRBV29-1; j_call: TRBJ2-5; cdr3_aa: CSVTLGGKETQYF
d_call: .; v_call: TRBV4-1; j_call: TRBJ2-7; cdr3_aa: CASSRENGHEQYF
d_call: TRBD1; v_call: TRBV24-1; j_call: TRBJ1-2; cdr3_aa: CATSDLGQGVGGYTF
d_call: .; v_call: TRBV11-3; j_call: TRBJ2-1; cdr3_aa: CASSLDPTDNEQFF
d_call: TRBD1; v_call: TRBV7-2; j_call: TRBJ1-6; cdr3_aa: CASSSQGADSPLHF
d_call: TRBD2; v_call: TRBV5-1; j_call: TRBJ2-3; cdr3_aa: CASRRVSGSTDTQYF
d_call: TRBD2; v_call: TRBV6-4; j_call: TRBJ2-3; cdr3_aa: CASSDAGGPDTQYF
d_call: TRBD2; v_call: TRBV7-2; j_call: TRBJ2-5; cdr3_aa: CASSLGTSGSRKTQYF
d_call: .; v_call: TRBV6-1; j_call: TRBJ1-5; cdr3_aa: CASSEALRGHRAQPQHF
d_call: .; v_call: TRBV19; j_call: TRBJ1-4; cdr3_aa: CASSVTGTTNEKLFF
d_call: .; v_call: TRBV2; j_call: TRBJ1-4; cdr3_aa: CASSGRTATNEKLFF
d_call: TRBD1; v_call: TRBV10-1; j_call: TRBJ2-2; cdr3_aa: CASRADRELSLSGELFF
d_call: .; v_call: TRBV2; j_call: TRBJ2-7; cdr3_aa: CASRIFGVREQYF
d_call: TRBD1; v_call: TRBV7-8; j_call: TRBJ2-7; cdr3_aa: CASSSRTGSYEQYF
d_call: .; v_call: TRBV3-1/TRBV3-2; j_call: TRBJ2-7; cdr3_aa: CASSLVGSEQYF
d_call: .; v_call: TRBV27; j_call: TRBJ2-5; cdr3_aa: CASSPSLEPLRQTQYF
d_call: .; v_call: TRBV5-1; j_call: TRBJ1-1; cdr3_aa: CASSSAQGNTEAFF
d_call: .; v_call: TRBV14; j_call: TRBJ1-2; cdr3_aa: CASSQGGFGGYGYTF
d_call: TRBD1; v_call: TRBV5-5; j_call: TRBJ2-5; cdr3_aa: CASSRGTLLGGGFFETQYF
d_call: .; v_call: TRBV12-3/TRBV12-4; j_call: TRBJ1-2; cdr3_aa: CASSLAARGYTF
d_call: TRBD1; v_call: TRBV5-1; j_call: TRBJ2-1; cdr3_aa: CASSLTGQGAHNEQFF
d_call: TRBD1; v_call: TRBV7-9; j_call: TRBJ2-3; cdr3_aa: CASSYRQGVVDTQYF
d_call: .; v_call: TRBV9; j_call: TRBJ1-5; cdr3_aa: CASSVDGGGNQPQHF
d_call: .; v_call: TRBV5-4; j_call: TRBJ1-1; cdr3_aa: CASSPLGALNTEAFF
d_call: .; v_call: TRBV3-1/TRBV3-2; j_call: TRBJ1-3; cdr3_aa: CASSQDLLLGNTIYF
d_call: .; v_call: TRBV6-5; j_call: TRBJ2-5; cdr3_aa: CASTRGRQETQYF
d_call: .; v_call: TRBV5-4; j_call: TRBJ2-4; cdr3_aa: CASSPGPGDGAKNIQYF
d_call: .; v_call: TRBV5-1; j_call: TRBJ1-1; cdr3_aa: CASSWVGAPTEAFF
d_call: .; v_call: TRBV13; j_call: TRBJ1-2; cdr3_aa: CASSLGLWANYGYTF
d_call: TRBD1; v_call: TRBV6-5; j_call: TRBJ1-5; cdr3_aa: CASRRTGESNQPQHF
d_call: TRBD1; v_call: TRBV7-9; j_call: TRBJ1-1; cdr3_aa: CASSSTGGRDTEAFF
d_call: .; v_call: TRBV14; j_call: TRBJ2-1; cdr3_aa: CASSRGRNNEQFF
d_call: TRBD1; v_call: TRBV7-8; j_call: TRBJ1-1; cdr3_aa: CASSLGGQGASEAFF
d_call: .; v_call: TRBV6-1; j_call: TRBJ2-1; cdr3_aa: CASSELTDSRLNEQFF
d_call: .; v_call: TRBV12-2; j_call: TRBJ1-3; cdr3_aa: CASRFTHGAVCGNTIYF